This is a list of T cell receptor beta chains from one sample in a study of esophageal squamous cell carcinoma under preoperative chemotherapy. TCRdb independently ran MiXCR on the PCR reads; one entry per CDR3 protein. The sample has about 15,000 distinct CDR3 sequences, roughly 60% seen once; the top ten hold around 49%. The material was obtained from a patient given preoperative chemotherapy. These receptors were collected from a human donor with esophageal squamous cell carcinoma. The donor label of this sample is uncertain. The CDR3 runs from the conserved cysteine through the conserved F or W. A D gene is named only where the DNA matches it firmly. Part of the rows lack a size; the others show once, few, many or a class for expanded clones.

many,-,TRBV6-5,TRBJ2-3,TGTGCCAGCACCAACCGGGGGCAAACAGATACGCAGTATTTT,CASTNRGQTDTQYF
few,TRBD2,TRBV6-1,TRBJ2-5,TGTGCCAGCAGCGGACTAGCGGGAGCAGAGACCCAGTACTTC,CASSGLAGAETQYF
-,TRBD1,TRBV3-1,TRBJ2-5,TGTGCCAGCAGCCAAGGTAGGGGGCAGGAGACCCAGTACTTC,CASSQGRGQETQYF
once,-,TRBV10-3,TRBJ2-4,TGTGGCGTCAAGGGGGCGGGAGGCCAAAATACTCAGTACTTC,CGVKGAGGQNTQYF
once,-,TRBV7-2,TRBJ2-3,TGTGCGGGGATCGGGGCCAGTAACCAAGATACGCAGTATTTC,CAGIGASNQDTQYF
many,-,TRBV6-1,TRBJ2-7,TGTGCCAGCAGGATAACAGGGACCTACGAGCAGTACTTC,CASRITGTYEQYF
-,TRBD2,TRBV12-3/TRBV12-4,TRBJ2-7,TGTGCCAGCACCACCAAAGTAGGGAGGGCCTCCTACGAGCAGTACTTC,CASTTKVGRASYEQYF
-,TRBD2,TRBV6-5,TRBJ2-3,TGTGCCAGCAGATACGGGACTAGCGGGAGGTATTCTGGGGATACGCAGTATTTT,CASRYGTSGRYSGDTQYF
once,TRBD1,TRBV10-3,TRBJ2-3,TGTGCCATCGCCAAGGGACAGGGAACAGATACGCAGTATTTT,CAIAKGQGTDTQYF
many,-,TRBV6-1,TRBJ1-2,TGTGCCAGCAGTGAAATGCAGCTATCAAACTATGGCTACACCTTC,CASSEMQLSNYGYTF
few,-,TRBV6-1,TRBJ2-1,TGTGCCAGCAGTGAAGTCAACGTCGTGCAGTTCTTC,CASSEVNVVQFF
-,-,TRBV6-5,TRBJ2-5,TGTGCCAGCAGTTACGTCCAGGGGAAAGAGACCCAGTACTTC,CASSYVQGKETQYF
-,TRBD1,TRBV7-2,TRBJ1-6,TGTGCCAGCAGCCTTAGAGCGGACAGGTATAGGACCAAGAAAAGCTCCTATAATTCACCCCTCCACTTT,CASSLRADRYRTKKSSYNSPLHF
-,TRBD2,TRBV6-1,TRBJ2-5,TGTGCCAGCCGCGAAGCGGGGCAGGGAGCCAAAAACACTCAGTACTTC,CASREAGQGAKNTQYF
few,-,TRBV10-3,TRBJ2-3,TGTGTGATCGGAGCCCCCCACACAGATACGCAGTATTTT,CVIGAPHTDTQYF
-,-,TRBV12-3/TRBV12-4,TRBJ2-4,TGTGCCAGCAGCGCAGTCGGGGGCAGGGACCAAAACATTCAGTACTTC,CASSAVGGRDQNIQYF
many,TRBD2,TRBV7-2,TRBJ2-1,TGTGCCAGCAGCCTAACGGGACTAGCGGGAGTGAGCAATGAGCAGTTCTTC,CASSLTGLAGVSNEQFF
-,TRBD2,TRBV7-2,TRBJ2-5,TGTGCCAGCAGCCCGGCGACTAGCGGTTGGGAGACCCAGTACTTC,CASSPATSGWETQYF
medium-sized,-,TRBV6-5,TRBJ2-7,TGTGCCAGCAGTTACGGGGACAAAACCTACGAGCAGTACTTC,CASSYGDKTYEQYF
once,-,TRBV6-5,TRBJ2-3,TGTGCCAGCAGACTCGAGGCTGTGAGCACAGATACGCAGTATTTT,CASRLEAVSTDTQYF
-,-,TRBV6-5,TRBJ1-1,TGTGCCAGCAGTTACTCGATCGTTCTTACTGAAGCTTTCTTT,CASSYSIVLTEAFF
-,-,TRBV27,TRBJ2-1,TGTGCCAGCAGTTCACCGACAGAGTTCCAAGAGACCCAGTTCTTC,CASSSPTEFQETQFF
-,-,TRBV6-1,TRBJ2-6,TGTGCCTGCGGTGGCGGACCTCCTGGGGCCAACGAGCAGACCTTC,CACGGGPPGANEQTF
-,-,TRBV6-1,TRBJ2-3,TGTGCCAGCAGGGCGGGGAGCACCGAGGCGCAGTATTTT,CASRAGSTEAQYF
-,-,TRBV6-1,TRBJ2-3,TGTGCGAGCGGAAATAGTGTGGGGGCTGATACGCAGTTTTTT,CASGNSVGADTQFF
-,-,TRBV27,TRBJ2-1,TGTGCCAGCCTTGAAAAGGCGGGGGCCTACGAGCAGTTCTTC,CASLEKAGAYEQFF
-,-,TRBV6-5,TRBJ2-2,TGTGCCAGCAGTTACGGCGGAGCGAACTTCGGGGAGCTGTTCTTT,CASSYGGANFGELFF
-,-,TRBV7-2,TRBJ2-7,TGTGCCAGCAGCTTTCCCAACAATGAGCAGTACTTC,CASSFPNNEQYF
many,-,TRBV10-3,TRBJ2-4,TGTGGCGGCGCTGGGGGGGGGGCCAAAAACACTCAGTATTTC,CGGAGGGAKNTQYF
-,TRBD2,TRBV6-1,TRBJ2-7,TGTGCCAGCAGGGGATTAGCGGGATCCTACGAGCAGTACTTC,CASRGLAGSYEQYF
-,-,TRBV6-1,TRBJ2-3,TGTGCCGGCTCGGGCGTGGGGGCCAAAGATACGCAGTATTTT,CAGSGVGAKDTQYF
-,-,TRBV7-2,TRBJ2-3,TGTGCCAGCAGCTTATTAGCGCGGCCTGGCACAGATACGCAGTATTTT,CASSLLARPGTDTQYF
-,-,TRBV27,TRBJ2-1,TGTGCCAGCAGTTTTTTGGGCAGGGAAGAGACCCAGTTCTTC,CASSFLGREETQFF
-,-,TRBV5-4,TRBJ2-7,TGTGCCAGCAGCTTGCCGGGCCCGTCCCAAAATCACGAGCAGTACTTC,CASSLPGPSQNHEQYF
-,-,TRBV10-3,TRBJ2-3,TGTGCGGGCCTGGGAGCCGAAGATACTCAGTATTTC,CAGLGAEDTQYF
large,TRBD2,TRBV6-1,TRBJ2-1,TGTGCCAGCAGTGGGACTAGCGGCTCCTACAATGAGCAGTTCTTC,CASSGTSGSYNEQFF
-,-,TRBV12-3/TRBV12-4,TRBJ2-7,TGTGCCAGCAGTTTAGTTCAGCTGAGCTCCTACGAGCAGTACTTC,CASSLVQLSSYEQYF
-,-,TRBV12-3/TRBV12-4,TRBJ1-1,TGTGCCAGCACATTGGGAGGGGGGTGGACTGAAGCTTTCTTT,CASTLGGGWTEAFF
-,TRBD1,TRBV11-3,TRBJ2-1,TGTGCCAGCAGCCAGGGACAGGGAGGCGAGCAGTTCTTC,CASSQGQGGEQFF
-,-,TRBV6-2/TRBV6-3,TRBJ2-7,TGTGCCAGCACCGATTTTAACGAGCAGTACTTC,CASTDFNEQYF
few,-,TRBV10-3,TRBJ1-2,TGTGCCATCAGTGAACGGACATTGGGAACGGGTGGCTACACCTTC,CAISERTLGTGGYTF
once,-,TRBV12-3/TRBV12-4,TRBJ2-3,TGTGCGAGCGTCGGGGGAGGAAACAAAGATACGCAGTATTTT,CASVGGGNKDTQYF
-,TRBD2,TRBV6-1,TRBJ2-7,TGTGCCAGCAGTGGAAGCGGGGGGCGGTGCGGCACAGACACGCAGTACTTC,CASSGSGGRCGTDTQYF
-,TRBD2,TRBV7-8,TRBJ2-1,TGTGCCAGCCGGACTAGCGGGGTTTCTGATGAGCAGTTCTTC,CASRTSGVSDEQFF
-,-,TRBV7-2,TRBJ2-7,TGTGCCAGCAGCTATGGTGGAGAGCAGTACTTC,CASSYGGEQYF
medium-sized,TRBD2,TRBV7-2,TRBJ2-1,TGTGCCAGCAGCCCGACTAGCGGGAGAGGGAACGAGCAGTTCTTC,CASSPTSGRGNEQFF
-,TRBD2,TRBV7-2,TRBJ2-7,TGTGCCAGCCGACCGACTAGCGGTAACTACGAGCAGTACTTC,CASRPTSGNYEQYF